The clone carrying this T cell receptor (beta chain) was seen a handful of times. This sample stems from a study of CD8 T cells in ankylosing spondylitis. By quantitative 5'-RACE with molecular barcodes, the TCR beta libraries were made. TCRdb re-derived calls from the 5' RACE reads in MiXCR, one entry per CDR3 protein. The table includes 90,000 to 120,000 distinct CDR3 sequences, nearly 25% detected once. The ends lost 3 bases at V and 3 bases at J; junction bases unmatched: 5. The CDR3 totals 15 residues. In germline, CDR1 is SGHRS, CDR2 YFSETQ. V and J are TRBV5-1 and TRBJ1-1, with 10 bases identical to TRBD1. Sequencing was done on a sample of synovial fluid, either unsorted or a sorted T cell fraction (not recorded which). This clonotype was obtained from a male donor with ankylosing spondylitis. The DNA for the CDR3 is TGCGCCAGCAGCTCCGGACAGGGGGGCCACACTGAAGCTTTCTTT. Its translation is CASSSGQGGHTEAFF.